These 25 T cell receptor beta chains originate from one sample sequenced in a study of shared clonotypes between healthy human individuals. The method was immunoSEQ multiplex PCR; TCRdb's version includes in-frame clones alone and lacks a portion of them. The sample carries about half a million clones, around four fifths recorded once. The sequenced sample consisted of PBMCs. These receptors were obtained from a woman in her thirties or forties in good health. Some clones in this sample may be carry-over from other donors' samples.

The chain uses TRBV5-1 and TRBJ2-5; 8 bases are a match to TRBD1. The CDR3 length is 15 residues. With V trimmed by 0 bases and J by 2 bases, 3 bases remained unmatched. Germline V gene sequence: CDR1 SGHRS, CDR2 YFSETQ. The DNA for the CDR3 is TGCGCCAGCAGCTTGGGGGACAGGAGTCAAGAGACCCAGTACTTC. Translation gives CASSLGDRSQETQYF. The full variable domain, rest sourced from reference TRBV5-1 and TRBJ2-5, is KAGVTQTPRYLIKTRGQQVTLSCSPISGHRSVSWYQQTPGQGLQFLFEYFSETQRNKGNFPGRFSGRQFSNSRSEMNVSTLELGDSALYLCASSLGDRSQETQYFGPGTRLLVL.

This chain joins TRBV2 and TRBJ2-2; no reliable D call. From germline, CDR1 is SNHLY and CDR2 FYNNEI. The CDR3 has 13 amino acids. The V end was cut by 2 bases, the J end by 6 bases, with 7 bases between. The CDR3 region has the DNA TGTGCCAGCAGTGAAAATAGCCCCGGGGAGCTGTTTTTT. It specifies CASSENSPGELFF. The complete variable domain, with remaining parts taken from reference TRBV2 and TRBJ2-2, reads EPEVTQTPSHQVTQMGQEVILRCVPISNHLYFYWYRQILGQKVEFLVSFYNNEISEKSEIFDDQFSVERPDGSNFTLKIRSTKLEDSAMYFCASSENSPGELFFGEGSRLTVL.

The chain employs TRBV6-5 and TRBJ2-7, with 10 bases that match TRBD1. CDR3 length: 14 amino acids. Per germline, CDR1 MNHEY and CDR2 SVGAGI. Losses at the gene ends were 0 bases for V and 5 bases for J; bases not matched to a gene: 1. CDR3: CASSYSDRGNEQYF. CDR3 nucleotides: TGTGCCAGCAGTTACTCGGACAGGGGGAACGAGCAGTACTTC.

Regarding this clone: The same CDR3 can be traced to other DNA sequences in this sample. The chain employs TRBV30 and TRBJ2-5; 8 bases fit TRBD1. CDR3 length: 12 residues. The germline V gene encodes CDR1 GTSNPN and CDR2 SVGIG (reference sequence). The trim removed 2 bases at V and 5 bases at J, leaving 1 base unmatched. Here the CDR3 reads CAWSTGGETQYF. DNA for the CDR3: TGTGCCTGGAGTACAGGGGGGGAGACCCAGTACTTC.

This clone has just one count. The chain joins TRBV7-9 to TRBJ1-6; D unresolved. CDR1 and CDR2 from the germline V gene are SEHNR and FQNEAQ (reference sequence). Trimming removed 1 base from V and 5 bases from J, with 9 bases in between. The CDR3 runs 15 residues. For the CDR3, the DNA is TGTGCCAGCAGCTTAGGGTCACCACATAATTCACCCCTCCACTTT. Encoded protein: CASSLGSPHNSPLHF.

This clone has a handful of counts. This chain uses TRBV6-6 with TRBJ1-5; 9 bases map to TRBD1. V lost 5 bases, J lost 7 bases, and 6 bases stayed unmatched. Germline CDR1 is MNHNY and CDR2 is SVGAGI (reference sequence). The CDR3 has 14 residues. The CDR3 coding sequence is TGTGCCAGCAGTAACACAGGGGGCGGACAGCCCCAGCATTTT. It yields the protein CASSNTGGGQPQHF.

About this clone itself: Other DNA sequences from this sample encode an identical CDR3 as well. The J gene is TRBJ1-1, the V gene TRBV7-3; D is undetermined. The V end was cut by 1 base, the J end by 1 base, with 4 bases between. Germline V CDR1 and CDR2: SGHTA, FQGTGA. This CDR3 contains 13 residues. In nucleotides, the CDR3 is TGTGCCAGCAGCTTAAGCGGGAACACTGAAGCTTTCTTT. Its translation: CASSLSGNTEAFF.

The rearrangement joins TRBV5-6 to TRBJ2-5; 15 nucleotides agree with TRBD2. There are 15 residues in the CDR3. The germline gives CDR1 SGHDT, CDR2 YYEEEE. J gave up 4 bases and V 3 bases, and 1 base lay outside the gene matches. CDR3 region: CASSWGLAGGETQYF. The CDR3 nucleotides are TGTGCCAGCAGCTGGGGACTAGCGGGAGGAGAGACCCAGTACTTC.

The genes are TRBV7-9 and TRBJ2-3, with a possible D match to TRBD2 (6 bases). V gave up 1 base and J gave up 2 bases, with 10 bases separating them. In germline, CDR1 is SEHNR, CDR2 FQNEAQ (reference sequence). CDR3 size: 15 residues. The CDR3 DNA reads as TGTGCCAGCAGCTTAGGGGACTTGAACACAGATACGCAGTATTTT. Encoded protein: CASSLGDLNTDTQYF.

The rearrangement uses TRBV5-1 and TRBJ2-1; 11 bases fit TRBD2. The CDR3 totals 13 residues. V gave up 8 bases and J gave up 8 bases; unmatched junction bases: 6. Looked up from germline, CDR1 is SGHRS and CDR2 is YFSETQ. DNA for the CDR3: TGCGCCAGTCAACTAGCGGGAGTTTATGAGCAGTTCTTC. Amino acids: CASQLAGVYEQFF. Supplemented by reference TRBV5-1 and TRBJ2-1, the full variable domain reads KAGVTQTPRYLIKTRGQQVTLSCSPISGHRSVSWYQQTPGQGLQFLFEYFSETQRNKGNFPGRFSGRQFSNSRSEMNVSTLELGDSALYLCASQLAGVYEQFFGPGTRLTVL.

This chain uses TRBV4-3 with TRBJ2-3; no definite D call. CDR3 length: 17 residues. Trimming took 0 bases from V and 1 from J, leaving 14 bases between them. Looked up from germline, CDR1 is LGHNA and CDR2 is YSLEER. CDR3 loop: CASSQDLGGDRTDTQYF. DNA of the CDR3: TGCGCCAGCAGCCAAGATCTTGGCGGCGACCGCACAGATACGCAGTATTTT.

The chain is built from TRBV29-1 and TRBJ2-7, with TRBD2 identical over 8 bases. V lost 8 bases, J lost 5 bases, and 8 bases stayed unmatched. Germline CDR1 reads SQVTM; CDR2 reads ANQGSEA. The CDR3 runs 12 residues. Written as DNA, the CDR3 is TGCAGCTTCGGGGGCGGGAGGAACGAGCAGTACTTC. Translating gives CSFGGGRNEQYF.

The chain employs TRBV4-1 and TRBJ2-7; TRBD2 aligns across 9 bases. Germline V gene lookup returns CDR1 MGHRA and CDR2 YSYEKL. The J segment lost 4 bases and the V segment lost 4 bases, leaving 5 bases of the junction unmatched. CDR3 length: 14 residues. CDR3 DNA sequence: TGCGCCAGCAGCCCCGGGACTAGCCCGTACGAGCAGTACTTC. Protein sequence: CASSPGTSPYEQYF.

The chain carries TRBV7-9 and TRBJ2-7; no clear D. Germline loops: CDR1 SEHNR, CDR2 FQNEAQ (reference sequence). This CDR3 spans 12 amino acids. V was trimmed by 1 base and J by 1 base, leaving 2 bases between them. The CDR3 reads CASSLVSYEQYF. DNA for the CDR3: TGTGCCAGCAGCTTAGTGTCCTACGAGCAGTACTTC.

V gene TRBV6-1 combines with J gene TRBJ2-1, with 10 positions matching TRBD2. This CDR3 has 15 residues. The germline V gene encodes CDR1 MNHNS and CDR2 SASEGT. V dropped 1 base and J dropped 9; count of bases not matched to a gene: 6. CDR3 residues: CASSEGAIAGGEQFF. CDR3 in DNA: TGTGCCAGCAGTGAAGGGGCGATAGCGGGAGGTGAGCAGTTCTTC.

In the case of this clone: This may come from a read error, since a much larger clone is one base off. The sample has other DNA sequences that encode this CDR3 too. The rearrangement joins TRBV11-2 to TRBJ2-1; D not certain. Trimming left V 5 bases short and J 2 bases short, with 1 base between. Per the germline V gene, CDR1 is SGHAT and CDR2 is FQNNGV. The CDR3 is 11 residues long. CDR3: CASSTYNEQFF. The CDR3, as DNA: TGTGCCAGCAGCACCTACAATGAGCAGTTCTTC.

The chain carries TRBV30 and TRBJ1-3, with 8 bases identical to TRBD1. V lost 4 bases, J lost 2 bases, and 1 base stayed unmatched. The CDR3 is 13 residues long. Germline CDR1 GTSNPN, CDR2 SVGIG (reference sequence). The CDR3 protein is CAWNRGTGNTIYF. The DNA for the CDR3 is TGTGCCTGGAACAGGGGGACTGGAAACACCATATATTTT.

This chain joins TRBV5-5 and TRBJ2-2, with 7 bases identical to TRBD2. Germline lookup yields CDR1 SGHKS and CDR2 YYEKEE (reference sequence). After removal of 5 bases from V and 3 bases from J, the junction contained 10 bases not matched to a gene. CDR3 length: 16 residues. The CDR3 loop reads CASRALTGGYTGELFF. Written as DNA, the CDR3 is TGTGCCAGCAGGGCGCTAACGGGAGGTTACACCGGGGAGCTGTTTTTT.

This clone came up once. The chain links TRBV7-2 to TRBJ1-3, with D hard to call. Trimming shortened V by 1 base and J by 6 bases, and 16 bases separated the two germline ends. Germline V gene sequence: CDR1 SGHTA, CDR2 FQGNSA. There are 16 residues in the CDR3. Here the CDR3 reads CASSLEPLPSLNTIYF. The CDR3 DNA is TGTGCCAGCAGCTTAGAACCACTACCTTCGTTAAACACCATATATTTT.

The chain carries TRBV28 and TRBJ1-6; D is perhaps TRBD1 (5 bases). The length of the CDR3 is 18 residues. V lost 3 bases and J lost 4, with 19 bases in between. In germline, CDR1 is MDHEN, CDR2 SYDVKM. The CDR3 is CASSLPGDPRAYNSPLHF. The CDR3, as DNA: TGTGCCAGCAGTTTGCCGGGGGATCCCCGAGCTTATAATTCACCCCTCCACTTT. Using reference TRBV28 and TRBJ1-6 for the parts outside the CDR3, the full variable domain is DVKVTQSSRYLVKRTGEKVFLECVQDMDHENMFWYRQDPGLGLRLIYFSYDVKMKEKGDIPEGYSVSREKKERFSLILESASTNQTSMYLCASSLPGDPRAYNSPLHFGNGTRLTVT.

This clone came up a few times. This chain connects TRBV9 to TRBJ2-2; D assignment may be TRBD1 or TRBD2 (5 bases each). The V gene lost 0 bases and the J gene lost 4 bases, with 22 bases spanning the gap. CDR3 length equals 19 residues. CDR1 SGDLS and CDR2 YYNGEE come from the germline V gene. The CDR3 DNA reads TGTGCCAGCAGCGTAGGCCCCCTTAGGGGAGCGATGATCACCGGGGAGCTGTTTTTT. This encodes CASSVGPLRGAMITGELFF.

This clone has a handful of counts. The CDR3 bases are TGTGCCAGCAGTTACGGGCTCAATCAGCCCCAGCATTTT. This encodes CASSYGLNQPQHF. The gene calls are TRBV6-6 and TRBJ1-5; D remains unclear. The CDR3 sequence is 13 residues long. Per the germline V gene, CDR1 is MNHNY and CDR2 is SVGAGI (reference sequence). The V gene lost 2 bases and the J gene lost 3 bases, with 5 bases spanning the gap.

The DNA for the CDR3 is TGTGCCAGCAGCTTGGCGGGACTAGAAGCCGGGGAGCTGTTTTTT. It yields the protein CASSLAGLEAGELFF. The V call is TRBV11-3, the J call TRBJ2-2; 8 nucleotides align to TRBD2. The CDR3 runs 15 residues. V lost 3 bases and J lost 6; bases outside the gene matches: 6. Germline lookup yields CDR1 SGHNT and CDR2 YENEEA.

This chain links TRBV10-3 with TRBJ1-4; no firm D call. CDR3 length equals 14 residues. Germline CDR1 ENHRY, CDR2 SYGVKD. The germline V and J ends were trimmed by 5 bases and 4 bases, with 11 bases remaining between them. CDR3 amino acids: CAISKGRSNEKLFF. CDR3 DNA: TGTGCCATCAGTAAAGGACGGAGTAATGAAAAACTGTTTTTT.

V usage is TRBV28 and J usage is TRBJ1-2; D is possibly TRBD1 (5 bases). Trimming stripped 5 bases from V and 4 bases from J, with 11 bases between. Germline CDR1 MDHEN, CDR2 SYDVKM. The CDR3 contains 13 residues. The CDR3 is CASSSSGSYGYTF. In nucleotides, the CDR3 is TGTGCCAGCAGTAGTTCAGGGAGCTATGGCTACACCTTC.